Following are 21 T cell receptor beta chains from one sample sequenced in a study of cytomegalovirus exposure and HLA in healthy donors. Data came from immunoSEQ multiplex PCR; TCRdb stores just in-frame clones and leaves some out. This sample has about 130,000 clones, with about 94% found just once. The sequencing sample was made of PBMCs. The receptors originated from a man in his late teens or twenties in good health and CMV-seropositive.

V and J are TRBV30 and TRBJ2-6, with TRBD1 as a possible D gene (5 bases). The V end lost 8 bases, the J end lost 0 bases, and 11 bases lay between the germline ends. The germline V gene has CDR1 GTSNPN and CDR2 SVGIG (reference sequence). The CDR3 is 14 residues long. The DNA for the CDR3 is TGTGCCCGGCGACAGTCCTCTGGGGCCAACGTCCTGACTTTC. Translating gives CARRQSSGANVLTF.

The chain carries TRBV4-2 and TRBJ2-5; 9 bases align to TRBD2. The CDR3 is 18 residues long. The J segment lost 5 bases and the V segment lost 4 bases, leaving 17 bases of the junction unmatched. Germline V CDR1 and CDR2: LGHNA, YNFKEQ. The CDR3 region has the DNA TGTGCCAGCAGCCCTTTCGTGGTAGCTAGCGGGACTACGGAGACCCAGTACTTC. This sequence encodes CASSPFVVASGTTETQYF.

The rearrangement links TRBV27 to TRBJ2-7; D is perhaps TRBD2 (6 bases). The V gene lost 7 bases and the J gene lost 2 bases, with 15 bases spanning the gap. Germline assignment: CDR1 MNHEY and CDR2 SMNVEV (reference sequence). There are 14 residues in the CDR3. As DNA, the CDR3 is TGTGCCAGCAAGCGGGCACCCCTGACCTACGAGCAGTACTTC. This gives the protein CASKRAPLTYEQYF.

This clone was observed a single time. Written as DNA, the CDR3 is TGTGCCAGCTCACCTAAAAGCGGGTCAACCTACGAGCAGTACTTC. It is translated as CASSPKSGSTYEQYF. The chain combines TRBV18 with TRBJ2-7, with D possibly being TRBD2 (6 bases). The germline V gene encodes CDR1 KGHSH and CDR2 LQKENI. This CDR3 region has 15 residues. The V and J ends lost 3 bases and 2 bases respectively, with 14 bases between them.

The rearrangement uses TRBV5-1 and TRBJ2-7; D might be TRBD1 (5 bases). CDR1 and CDR2 from the germline V gene are SGHRS and YFSETQ. The CDR3 is 11 residues long. The V and J ends lost 4 bases and 3 bases respectively, with 5 bases between them. CDR3 loop: CASSQGYEQYF. The CDR3 DNA reads TGCGCCAGCAGCCAGGGCTACGAGCAGTACTTC. Based on the CDR3 plus reference TRBV5-1 and TRBJ2-7, the full variable domain is KAGVTQTPRYLIKTRGQQVTLSCSPISGHRSVSWYQQTPGQGLQFLFEYFSETQRNKGNFPGRFSGRQFSNSRSEMNVSTLELGDSALYLCASSQGYEQYFGPGTRLTVT.

V usage is TRBV5-6 and J usage is TRBJ1-1; weak D call: TRBD1 (6 bases). Germline V gives CDR1 SGHDT, CDR2 YYEEEE. This CDR3 comprises 14 residues. V shed 3 bases and J shed 1 base, with 10 bases lying between them. CDR3 in amino acids: CASSYGTSNTEAFF. CDR3 nucleotides: TGTGCCAGCAGCTACGGGACATCGAACACTGAAGCTTTCTTT.

V usage is TRBV9 and J usage is TRBJ1-3, with no clear D. This CDR3 has 15 residues. Between the trimmed V and J ends, which lost 2 bases and 3 bases, there was a span of 12 bases. Germline CDR1 and CDR2: SGDLS and YYNGEE. CDR3 loop: CASSVGGRNGNTIYF. CDR3 nucleotides: TGTGCCAGCAGCGTCGGAGGGCGTAATGGAAACACCATATATTTT.

This sequence joins TRBV5-4 and TRBJ2-3; 7 nucleotides line up with TRBD2. V lost 2 bases to trimming and J lost 0 bases; unmatched junction nucleotides: 3. This CDR3 contains 15 residues. Germline CDR1 and CDR2: SGHNT and YYREEE (reference sequence). The CDR3 sequence: CASSLSGASTDTQYF. The CDR3 nucleotides read TGTGCCAGCAGCTTAAGCGGGGCTAGCACAGATACGCAGTATTTT.

The DNA for the CDR3 is TGTGCCAGCAGCTTAAGCGGGAGGGTTGGCGAGCAGTACTTC. Its protein is CASSLSGRVGEQYF. The V gene is TRBV11-2, the J gene TRBJ2-7, with 10 positions matching TRBD2. Trimming took 2 bases from V and 6 from J; bases not matched to a gene: 4. This CDR3 has 14 residues. Per germline, CDR1 SGHAT and CDR2 FQNNGV.

This chain connects TRBV9 to TRBJ2-2, with D unclear. This CDR3 has 17 residues. Germline-derived CDR1 and CDR2 are SGDLS and YYNGEE. Trimming pared 0 bases from V and 1 base from J, leaving 13 bases between. This CDR3 reads CASSVATRPLNTGELFF. As DNA, the CDR3 is TGTGCCAGCAGCGTAGCTACCAGGCCCCTGAACACCGGGGAGCTGTTTTTT.

The chain has TRBV5-6 and TRBJ2-1, with TRBD2 matching over 12 bases. CDR1 is SGHDT, CDR2 YYEEEE, per germline. V dropped 5 bases and J dropped 9; count of bases not matched to a gene: 9. CDR3 size: 15 residues. The CDR3 bases are TGTGCCAGCAGGCTAATGATGGGACTAGCGGGTGAGCAGTTCTTC. It translates to CASRLMMGLAGEQFF.

V gene TRBV11-2 combines with J gene TRBJ1-3, with D maybe TRBD1 (6 bases). V shed 5 bases and J shed 8 bases, with 16 bases lying between them. CDR1 SGHAT and CDR2 FQNNGV come from the germline V gene. This CDR3 region has 14 residues. The chain's CDR3 is CASSDAGGADTIYF. The CDR3 DNA reads TGTGCCAGCAGCGATGCTGGGGGGGCGGACACCATATATTTT.

The rearrangement uses TRBV16 and TRBJ2-7; TRBD2 matches at 10 bases. Germline lookup yields CDR1 KGHSY and CDR2 FQNENV. The junction had 14 bases not matched to a gene; V was cut back by 8 bases and J by 4 bases. CDR3 length: 16 amino acids. The CDR3 DNA reads as TGTGCCAGCTCCCCTAGGGGGACTAGCGTGCCGTACGAGCAGTACTTC. Its translation: CASSPRGTSVPYEQYF. Filled out from reference TRBV16 and TRBJ2-7, the complete variable domain reads GEEVAQTPKHLVRGEGQKAKLYCAPIKGHSYVFWYQQVLKNEFKFLISFQNENVFDETGMPKERFSAKCLPNSPCSLEIQATKLEDSAVYFCASSPRGTSVPYEQYFGPGTRLTVT.

In its sample, this clone was seen a few times. The chain combines TRBV4-2 with TRBJ2-7; D gene unclear. From germline, CDR1 is LGHNA and CDR2 YNFKEQ. Trimming removed 1 base at V and 7 bases at J, with 11 bases between. The length of the CDR3 is 13 residues. The CDR3 loop reads CASSQGELWEQYF. The CDR3 DNA follows: TGTGCCAGCAGCCAAGGAGAGTTGTGGGAGCAGTACTTC.

The gene calls are TRBV12-5 and TRBJ2-1; 13 bases are a match to TRBD2. Germline V gene sequence: CDR1 LGHNT, CDR2 FRNRAP. Trimming took 6 bases from V and 11 from J; bases not matched to a gene: 4. This CDR3 is 13 amino acids long. The CDR3 is CASGGLAGVQQFF. The DNA for the CDR3 is TGTGCTAGTGGCGGACTAGCGGGAGTTCAGCAGTTCTTC.

This chain uses TRBV30 with TRBJ2-3; tentatively, D is TRBD2 (5 bases). Deletions cut 6 bases from V and 0 bases from J, with 10 bases between. The CDR3 is 13 amino acids. Germline V gene lookup returns CDR1 GTSNPN and CDR2 SVGIG (reference sequence). This CDR3 is CACKRTSTDTQYF. The CDR3 DNA sequence: TGTGCCTGTAAGCGGACTAGCACAGATACGCAGTATTTT.

This chain links TRBV6-1 with TRBJ1-2; 7 bases are shared with TRBD1. This CDR3 spans 14 amino acids. Per the germline V gene, CDR1 is MNHNS and CDR2 is SASEGT. The junction had 7 bases not matched to a gene; V was cut back by 5 bases and J by 4 bases. The CDR3 coding sequence is TGTGCCAGCAGTTATACAGGGGATGGCTATGGCTACACCTTC. The encoded protein is CASSYTGDGYGYTF.

The chain combines TRBV18 with TRBJ1-3; D is uncertain. The CDR3 runs 14 residues. The germline V gene encodes CDR1 KGHSH and CDR2 LQKENI. Trimming stripped 3 bases from V and 9 bases from J, with 15 bases between. The CDR3 spells CASSPARESGTIYF. For the CDR3, the DNA is TGTGCCAGCTCACCGGCGAGGGAGTCCGGCACCATATATTTT. Full variable domain (missing parts from reference TRBV18 and TRBJ1-3): NAGVMQNPRHLVRRRGQEARLRCSPMKGHSHVYWYRQLPEEGLKFMVYLQKENIIDESGMPKERFSAEFPKEGPSILRIQQVVRGDSAAYFCASSPARESGTIYFGEGSWLTVV.

In regard to this clone: The sample carries other DNA sequences with the same CDR3. The V and J genes are TRBV27 and TRBJ1-4; 10 nucleotides align to TRBD1. In germline, CDR1 is MNHEY, CDR2 SMNVEV (reference sequence). The CDR3 is 14 amino acids. With 5 bases clipped from V and 7 bases from J, the junction kept 4 bases outside the gene matches. The CDR3 DNA follows: TGTGCCAGCAGTCCGGGACAGGGGACTGAAAAACTGTTTTTT. Residues: CASSPGQGTEKLFF.

This clone was counted once. The V call is TRBV5-1, the J call TRBJ2-1, with 7 bases identical to TRBD2. The CDR3 has 14 amino acids. Germline V gives CDR1 SGHRS, CDR2 YFSETQ. Trimming took 4 bases from V and 9 from J; bases not matched to a gene: 10. For the CDR3, the DNA is TGCGCCAGCAGCCCCCCGACTAGCCTCGGTGAGCAGTTCTTC. Encoded protein: CASSPPTSLGEQFF.

This clone was observed a single time. The chain uses TRBV4-2 and TRBJ1-5, with 7 positions matching TRBD1. The CDR3 runs 16 residues. Germline loops: CDR1 LGHNA, CDR2 YNFKEQ. The ends lost 0 bases at V and 2 bases at J; junction bases unmatched: 4. The CDR3 sequence: CASSQDQGTGNQPQHF. The CDR3 DNA reads as TGTGCCAGCAGCCAAGATCAGGGGACAGGCAATCAGCCCCAGCATTTT.